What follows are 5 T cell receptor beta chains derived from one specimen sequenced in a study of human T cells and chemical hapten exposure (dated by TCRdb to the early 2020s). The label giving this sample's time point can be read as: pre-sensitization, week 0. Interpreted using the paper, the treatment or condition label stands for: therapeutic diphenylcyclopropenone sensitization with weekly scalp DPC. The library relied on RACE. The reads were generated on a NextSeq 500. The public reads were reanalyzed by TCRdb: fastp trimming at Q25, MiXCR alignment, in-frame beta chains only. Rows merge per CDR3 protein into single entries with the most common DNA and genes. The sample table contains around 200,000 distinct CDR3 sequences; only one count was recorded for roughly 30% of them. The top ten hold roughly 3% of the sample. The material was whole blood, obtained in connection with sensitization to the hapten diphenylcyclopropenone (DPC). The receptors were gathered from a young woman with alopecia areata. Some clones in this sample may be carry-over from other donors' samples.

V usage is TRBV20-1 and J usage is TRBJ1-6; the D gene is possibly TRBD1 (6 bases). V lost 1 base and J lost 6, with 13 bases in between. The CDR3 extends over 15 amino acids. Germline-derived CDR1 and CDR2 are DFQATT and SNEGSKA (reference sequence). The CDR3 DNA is TGCAGTGCTAGAGTAGGGGGGGTAGCTAATTCACCCCTCCACTTT. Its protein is CSARVGGVANSPLHF.

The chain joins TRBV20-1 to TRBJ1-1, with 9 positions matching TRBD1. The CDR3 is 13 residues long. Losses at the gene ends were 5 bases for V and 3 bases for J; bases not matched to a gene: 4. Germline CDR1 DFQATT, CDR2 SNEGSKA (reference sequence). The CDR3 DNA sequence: TGCAGTGCTGGGGGACAGGGCTACACTGAAGCTTTCTTT. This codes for CSAGGQGYTEAFF.

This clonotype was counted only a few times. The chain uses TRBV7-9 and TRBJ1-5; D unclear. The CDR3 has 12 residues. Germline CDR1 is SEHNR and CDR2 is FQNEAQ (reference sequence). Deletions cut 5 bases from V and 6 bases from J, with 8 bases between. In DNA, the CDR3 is TGTGCCAGCAGCCTTGGGGTTCAGCCCCAGCATTTT. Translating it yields CASSLGVQPQHF.

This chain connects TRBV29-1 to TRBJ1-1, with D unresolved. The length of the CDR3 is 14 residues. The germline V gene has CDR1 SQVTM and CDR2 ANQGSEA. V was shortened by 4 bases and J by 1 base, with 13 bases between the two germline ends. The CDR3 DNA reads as TGCAGCGTTGGGAGGGTAGGCAGGAACACTGAAGCTTTCTTT. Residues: CSVGRVGRNTEAFF.

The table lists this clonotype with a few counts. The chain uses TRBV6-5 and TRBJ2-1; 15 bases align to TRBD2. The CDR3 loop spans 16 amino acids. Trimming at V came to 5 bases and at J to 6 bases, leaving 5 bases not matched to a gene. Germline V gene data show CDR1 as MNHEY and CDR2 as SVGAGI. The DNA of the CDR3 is TGTGCCAGCAGTGCCGGACTAGCGGGAGGGTCCAATGAGCAGTTCTTC. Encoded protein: CASSAGLAGGSNEQFF.